The 23 T cell receptor beta chains in this list originate from one sample, sequenced in a study of low-dose radiotherapy and immunotherapy resistance in tumors. Alpha and beta chains were covered, as first-strand cDNA relied on TRAV- and TRBV-specific primers. TCR amplification used roughly 18 PCR cycles, a constant-region primer and a V-primer adapter. One entry per CDR3 protein, called by TCRdb with MiXCR from the reads. The sample shows approximately 100,000 distinct CDR3 sequences, about 20% of them seen only once. Sample time point: after trial treatment. Regarding treatment: LDRT plus nivolumab, ipilimumab, low-dose cyclophosphamide and aspirin (RACIN trial). Sequencing used PBMCs, obtained after low-dose radiotherapy plus immunotherapy. Every receptor here comes from a male donor with prostate cancer.

The V gene is TRBV11-2, the J gene TRBJ2-5, with a weak D call TRBD1 (6 bases). Germline-derived CDR1 and CDR2 are SGHAT and FQNNGV. With 1 base removed from V and 5 bases from J, the gap between germline ends came to 11 bases. The CDR3 has 14 amino acids. CDR3 nucleotide sequence: TGTGCCAGCAGCTTAGGACAGGAGGCCGAGACCCAGTACTTC. It specifies CASSLGQEAETQYF.

This clonotype was recorded at least ten times. The V gene is TRBV7-9, the J gene TRBJ1-1; 8 nucleotides agree with TRBD1. There are 12 residues in the CDR3. Germline CDR1 reads SEHNR; CDR2 reads FQNEAQ (reference sequence). V shed 5 bases and J 11 bases; nucleotides not matched to a gene: 7. The CDR3 spells CASSMGQVDAFF. The CDR3 DNA follows: TGTGCCAGCAGCATGGGACAGGTGGATGCTTTCTTT.

This clonotype was observed at least ten times. The chain is built from TRBV5-1 and TRBJ2-1; 7 nucleotides agree with TRBD1. J was trimmed by 6 bases and V by 0 bases; bases with no gene match: 3. This CDR3 is 14 amino acids long. Germline CDR1 and CDR2: SGHRS and YFSETQ. CDR3: CASSLGNRGNEQFF. In DNA form, the CDR3 reads TGCGCCAGCAGCTTGGGAAACAGGGGCAATGAGCAGTTCTTC.

This clonotype was seen ten or more times. The chain is built from TRBV6-2 or TRBV6-3 and TRBJ2-2; D remains unclear. CDR3 length: 12 residues. CDR1 and CDR2 (germline): MNHEY, SVGEGT. Trimming removed 7 bases at V and 7 bases at J, with 10 bases between. The CDR3 region is CASKTNGGELFF. The CDR3 DNA is TGTGCCAGCAAAACAAACGGCGGGGAGCTGTTTTTT.

In regard to this clonotype: One base separates it from a far larger clone, so it is likely a read error. This chain connects TRBV6-2 or TRBV6-3 to TRBJ1-1; TRBD1 matches 7 bases. Germline V gene lookup returns CDR1 MNHEY and CDR2 SVGEGT. This CDR3 region has 13 residues. After removal of 4 bases from V and 7 bases from J, the junction contained 6 bases not matched to a gene. The CDR3 spells CASSFRGDSEAFF. The CDR3 region has the DNA TGTGCCAGCAGTTTCCGCGGGGACAGTGAAGCTTTCTTT.

The chain is built from TRBV5-1 and TRBJ1-1, with D perhaps matching TRBD1 (6 bases). The V end was cut by 0 bases, the J end by 5 bases, with 11 bases between. CDR3 size: 14 residues. The germline V gene has CDR1 SGHRS and CDR2 YFSETQ. The CDR3 nucleotides read TGCGCCAGCAGCTTGGTTGGGGGCGGGACTGAAGCTTTCTTT. Its protein product is CASSLVGGGTEAFF.

The count of this clonotype is one. Written as DNA, the CDR3 is TGTGCCAGCAGTTACACAGGGACAGCCTACAATGAGCAGTTCTTC. Translation: CASSYTGTAYNEQFF. V usage is TRBV6-6 and J usage is TRBJ2-1; the match to TRBD1 covers 7 bases. CDR3 length equals 15 residues. Trimming took 2 bases from V and 2 from J; bases not matched to a gene: 3. Looked up from germline, CDR1 is MNHNY and CDR2 is SVGAGI (reference sequence).

This clonotype occurred many times. The chain employs TRBV2 and TRBJ2-7, with 9 positions matching TRBD2. The CDR3 runs to 15 residues. The germline gives CDR1 SNHLY, CDR2 FYNNEI. The V and J ends lost 6 bases and 0 bases, in that order; junction bases with no gene match: 6. The CDR3 DNA is TGTGCCAGCAGCTGGACTAGCGCTAGCTCCTACGAGCAGTACTTC. Protein sequence: CASSWTSASSYEQYF.

This clonotype has a count of ten or more. The chain carries TRBV19 and TRBJ2-5; D could derive from TRBD1 or TRBD2 (5 bases each). V was clipped by 3 bases and J by 7 bases, with 15 bases between them. The CDR3 sequence is 14 residues long. CDR1 and CDR2 (germline): LNHDA, SQIVND (reference sequence). The CDR3 loop reads CASSIGPNGGTQYF. The CDR3 DNA reads TGTGCCAGTAGTATCGGACCCAATGGGGGGACCCAGTACTTC.

This clonotype showed up just a few times. A much larger clone sits a single nucleotide away, making a read error possible. CDR3 sequence (DNA): TGTGCCAGCAGATTTGGTCGCGGTTGGACAGGTATCCACGAGCAGTACTTC. It encodes CASRFGRGWTGIHEQYF. The J gene is TRBJ2-7, the V gene TRBV6-5; 7 bases line up with TRBD1. V lost 6 bases, J lost 5 bases, and 19 bases stayed unmatched. The CDR3 is 17 amino acids. Germline loops: CDR1 MNHEY, CDR2 SVGAGI.

The table lists this clonotype with many counts. The J gene is TRBJ1-1, the V gene TRBV19, with D perhaps matching TRBD1 (5 bases). This CDR3 is built from 13 residues. Germline CDR1 LNHDA, CDR2 SQIVND (reference sequence). The V gene lost 5 bases and the J gene lost 1 base, with 8 bases spanning the gap. CDR3 loop: CASSSQANTEAFF. The CDR3 DNA follows: TGTGCCAGTAGTTCACAGGCGAACACTGAAGCTTTCTTT. Based on the CDR3 plus reference TRBV19 and TRBJ1-1, the full variable domain is DGGITQSPKYLFRKEGQNVTLSCEQNLNHDAMYWYRQDPGQGLRLIYYSQIVNDFQKGDIAEGYSVSREKKESFPLTVTSAQKNPTAFYLCASSSQANTEAFFGQGTRLTVV.

This clonotype was seen only once. V is TRBV7-2 and J is TRBJ2-5; D may be TRBD2 (7 bases). CDR3 length: 17 residues. Germline V gives CDR1 SGHTA, CDR2 FQGNSA. Trimming took 1 base from V and 1 from J, leaving 16 bases between them. CDR3 nucleotides: TGTGCCAGCAGCTTAGGGGGGGGGGCCCCCTTCCAAGAGACCCAGTACTTC. Translated, it gives CASSLGGGAPFQETQYF.

This clonotype was counted ten times or more. The chain uses TRBV5-5 and TRBJ2-1; D uncertain. The germline CDR1 and CDR2 sequences are SGHKS and YYEKEE (reference sequence). The CDR3 extends over 12 amino acids. The V gene lost 1 base and the J gene lost 7 bases, with 6 bases spanning the gap. The CDR3 DNA sequence: TGTGCCAGCAGCTTGAGTTTGAATGAGCAGTTCTTC. It encodes CASSLSLNEQFF.

The V and J genes are TRBV28 and TRBJ1-6; TRBD1 matches at 8 bases. The junction had 9 bases not matched to a gene; V was cut back by 6 bases and J by 11 bases. Germline CDR1 MDHEN, CDR2 SYDVKM. This CDR3 is built from 14 residues. CDR3: CASSPGQARTPLHF. The CDR3 DNA sequence: TGTGCCAGCAGCCCGGGACAGGCCAGGACACCCCTCCACTTT.

V is TRBV7-9 and J is TRBJ1-5; perhaps TRBD1 as D (6 bases). The CDR3 length is 15 residues. Trimming left V 5 bases short and J 3 bases short, with 14 bases between. Germline loops: CDR1 SEHNR, CDR2 FQNEAQ (reference sequence). The CDR3: CASSEEGTINQPQHF. CDR3 nucleotide sequence: TGTGCCAGCAGCGAGGAAGGGACAATCAATCAGCCCCAGCATTTT.

This clonotype was seen at least ten times. In nucleotides, the CDR3 is TGTGCCAGCACCGGAGGGGGTTTGCAGACCCAGTACTTC. Protein sequence: CASTGGGLQTQYF. The V call is TRBV11-2, the J call TRBJ2-5, with D perhaps matching TRBD1 or TRBD2 (6 bases each). The CDR3 totals 13 residues. With 7 bases removed from V and 6 bases from J, the gap between germline ends came to 15 bases. Germline CDR1 SGHAT, CDR2 FQNNGV.

In this sample, this clonotype turned up many times. V and J are TRBV4-1 and TRBJ2-6; D may be TRBD2 (6 bases). The CDR3 is 17 residues long. Germline values: CDR1 MGHRA, CDR2 YSYEKL. V lost 1 base and J 4 bases, leaving 14 bases between the germline ends. CDR3: CASSQGREAAGANVLTF. CDR3 nucleotides: TGCGCCAGCAGCCAAGGGAGGGAGGCGGCGGGGGCCAACGTCCTGACTTTC.

The rearrangement links TRBV5-1 to TRBJ2-1; 8 bases agree with TRBD2. CDR1 is SGHRS, CDR2 YFSETQ, per germline. J lost 4 bases, V lost 4 bases, and 7 bases had no gene match. The length of the CDR3 is 15 residues. CDR3 DNA: TGCGCCAGCAGCGTGACGGGAGGGAGTTACAATGAGCAGTTCTTC. It codes for CASSVTGGSYNEQFF.

This clonotype has ten or more counts. At one boundary the junction diverges from the germline segment, which might be a read error. The J gene is TRBJ2-2, the V gene TRBV4-1, with D unclear. The CDR3 runs to 16 residues. CDR1 is MGHRA and CDR2 is YSYEKL in the germline V gene. The CDR3 nucleotides read TGTGCCAGCAGCCAAGACCCCCAGACAAACACCGGGGAGCTGTTTTTT. Translation: CASSQDPQTNTGELFF.

Many counts were recorded for this clonotype. This sequence joins TRBV6-2 or TRBV6-3 and TRBJ1-1; D uncertain. Per germline, CDR1 MNHEY and CDR2 SVGEGT. The V and J ends lost 5 bases and 5 bases respectively, with 12 bases between them. CDR3 length: 13 amino acids. CDR3 nucleotides: TGTGCCAGCAGTATCGACATCTTAACTGAAGCTTTCTTT. Amino acid sequence: CASSIDILTEAFF.

This clonotype was seen repeatedly, ten times or more. The chain combines TRBV3-1 with TRBJ1-5, with a weak D call TRBD1 (5 bases). CDR3 length: 14 residues. From germline, CDR1 is LGHDT and CDR2 YNNKEL (reference sequence). V dropped 1 base and J dropped 6 bases, with 10 bases sitting between them. The CDR3 loop reads CASSQARGGQPQHF. CDR3 coding DNA: TGTGCCAGCAGCCAAGCCCGGGGGGGTCAGCCCCAGCATTTT.

The V gene is TRBV15, the J gene TRBJ2-5; D remains ambiguous. V lost 0 bases, J lost 2 bases, and 10 bases lay in between. The CDR3 has 15 amino acids. Germline CDR1 and CDR2: LNHNV and YYDKDF (reference sequence). The chain's CDR3 is CATSRDRAMQETQYF. The DNA of the CDR3 is TGTGCCACCAGCAGAGATCGGGCCATGCAAGAGACCCAGTACTTC.

This clonotype has more than one count but fewer than ten. The V call is TRBV11-2, the J call TRBJ2-1; 10 bases are shared with TRBD1. CDR3 size: 12 residues. Germline CDR1 SGHAT, CDR2 FQNNGV. Losses at the gene ends were 2 bases for V and 12 bases for J; bases not matched to a gene: 1. CDR3 nucleotide sequence: TGTGCCAGCAGCTTATGGGACAGGGGGCAGTTCTTC. Protein product: CASSLWDRGQFF.